This TCR beta chain was captured in a study of early T cells in non-severe SARS-CoV-2 infection. The overall study: Sequenced bulk RNA came from whole blood that was unsorted, and chains were unpaired. Whole-study results and caveats: Anti-spike CD8 responses were favored by VDJdb matching, which missed private and CD4 specificities.

Germline values: CDR1 GTSNPN, CDR2 SVGIG (reference sequence). This CDR3 spans 16 amino acids. Unique molecular identifiers were affixed to single, distinct cDNA molecules. TCRdb recomputed calls from the 5' RACE reads with MiXCR, one row per CDR3 protein. The data contain tens of thousands of distinct CDR3 sequences, 9% to 15% of them singletons. This clonotype turned up a few times. Its antigen is currently unknown. Sequence at one end of the junction differs from germline and may be a read error. The TCR was taken from an adult who was a healthcare worker with PCR-confirmed SARS-CoV-2 infection or an uninfected control (not recorded which). The rearrangement joins TRBV30 to TRBJ1-4; no clear D gene. Sequences were obtained from whole blood. In nucleotides, the CDR3 is TGTGTCTGGAGCCCCGACCGAGTTGCAACTAATGAAAAACTGTTTTTT. Its translation: CVWSPDRVATNEKLFF.